The sequence of this TCR beta chain was determined in a study of blood T cells in healthy people across ages. Study conclusions and caveats: Whereas aged donors had fewer naive CD4+ cells, long-lived donors had more of them and higher diversity.

A second PCR of about 7 to 12 cycles used a sample-barcoded 5' primer and a J-beta primer mix. Each TCR beta cDNA got a 12-nucleotide random molecular identifier. TCRdb redid the calling of the 5' RACE reads with MiXCR, one entry per CDR3 protein. The table includes 1.5 million to 2 million distinct CDR3 sequences, about 49% detected once. This clonotype was recorded many times. Its antigen is unidentified. The CDR3 covers 14 residues. V gave up 1 base and J gave up 4 bases, with 11 bases separating them. CDR1 is SGHRS and CDR2 is YFSETQ in the germline V gene. The sample taken for sequencing was blood. This clonotype was obtained from a woman between 35 and 50 years old in good health. V and J are TRBV5-1 and TRBJ2-5; tentatively, D is TRBD2 (6 bases). CDR3 bases: TGCGCCAGCAGCTTGACTAGCATGGGAGAGACCCAGTACTTC. Protein: CASSLTSMGETQYF.